A single sample is the source of the 31 T cell receptor beta chains below, sequenced in a study of regulatory T cells in long-lasting Graves disease. Stated time point: newly diagnosed GD, antithyroid drugs for less than 3 months. Extracted PBMC RNA gave rise to the TCR library. Investigators prepared the TCR beta libraries by applying iRepertoire HTBI primers and Arm-PCR of CDR3 regions. TCRdb analysed the multiplex PCR reads with MiXCR anew, one entry per CDR3 protein. The sample gives roughly 500,000 distinct CDR3 sequences, roughly 14% of which show up once; roughly a tenth is in the top ten. These same data were also listed under a study on T cells in Graves' hyperthyroidism and ophthalmopathy.

The specimen was peripheral blood mononuclear cells (PBMCs), collected at new diagnosis, from a patient treated with antithyroid drugs. The origin of the receptors is a man aged 30 to 45 with Graves disease.

The chain uses TRBV12-3 or TRBV12-4 and TRBJ2-7; possible D gene TRBD1, 6 bases. This CDR3 has 15 amino acids. Trimming shortened V by 6 bases and J by 0 bases, and 15 bases separated the two germline ends. In DNA form, the CDR3 reads TGTGCCAGCAGGTCAGGGGCGATTAGCTCCTACGAGCAGTACTTC. Protein: CASRSGAISSYEQYF.

This clonotype was detected only a few times. The rearrangement uses TRBV28 and TRBJ2-7; D perhaps matches TRBD2 (6 bases). The CDR3 covers 14 residues. With 6 bases removed from V and 3 bases from J, the gap between germline ends came to 15 bases. Germline assignment: CDR1 MDHEN and CDR2 SYDVKM. The CDR3 is CASSPGDWYYEQYF. In DNA, the CDR3 is TGTGCCAGCAGCCCCGGGGACTGGTACTACGAGCAGTACTTC.

The chain employs TRBV5-1 and TRBJ2-2, with a possible D match to TRBD2 (5 bases). This CDR3 is 15 amino acids long. V lost 4 bases, J lost 4 bases, and 14 bases lay in between. CDR1 is SGHRS and CDR2 is YFSETQ in the germline V gene. The CDR3 reads CASSPDGGLTGELFF. DNA for the CDR3: TGCGCCAGCAGCCCCGACGGCGGGCTCACCGGGGAGCTGTTTTTT.

In the case of this clonotype: An end of the junction differs from the germline gene, which may be a read error. The gene calls are TRBV11-1 and TRBJ1-1; 9 bases align to TRBD1. Looked up from germline, CDR1 is SGHAT and CDR2 is FQDESV (reference sequence). The CDR3 extends over 14 amino acids. The CDR3 loop is CASSSGQGGTEALF. DNA of the CDR3: TGTGCCAGCAGCTCGGGACAGGGTGGTACTGAAGCTCTCTTT.

This clonotype was detected ten times or more. The V and J genes are TRBV24-1 and TRBJ2-5; TRBD1 might be the D (6 bases). The germline V and J ends were trimmed by 1 base and 4 bases, with 9 bases remaining between them. CDR3 size: 14 residues. Germline V lookup: CDR1 KGHDR, CDR2 SFDVKD. The CDR3 nucleotides are TGTGCCACCAGTGATTTTAACAGGGCAGAGACCCAGTACTTC. Encoded protein: CATSDFNRAETQYF.

This sequence joins TRBV3-1 and TRBJ2-1; D unclear. In germline, CDR1 is LGHDT, CDR2 YNNKEL (reference sequence). Trimming left V 1 base short and J 7 bases short, with 11 bases between. This CDR3 is built from 14 residues. CDR3 sequence (DNA): TGTGCCAGCAGCCAAGCTCTCACTTCTAATGAGCAGTTCTTC. Translating gives CASSQALTSNEQFF.

Turning to this clonotype: With a much larger clone just one base away, this may be a read error. The V and J genes are TRBV6-9 and TRBJ1-5, with 8 bases aligning to TRBD1. Germline CDR1 MNHGY, CDR2 SVAAGI. This CDR3 comprises 16 residues. This CDR3 reads CASSYLRDRGNQPQLF. For the CDR3, the DNA is TGTGCCAGCAGTTACCTTCGAGACAGGGGCAATCAGCCCCAGCTTTTT.

This clonotype was observed many times. The chain employs TRBV14 and TRBJ2-6; D may be TRBD1 or TRBD2 (5 bases each). The CDR3 is 16 amino acids. The germline V and J ends were trimmed by 1 base and 2 bases, with 9 bases remaining between them. CDR1 is SGHDN and CDR2 is FVKESK in the germline V gene. The CDR3 sequence is CASSQVGGPGANVLTF. For the CDR3, the DNA is TGTGCCAGCAGCCAAGTTGGGGGACCTGGGGCCAACGTCCTGACTTTC.

The rearrangement links TRBV6-1 to TRBJ2-7; TRBD1 or TRBD2 may be the D gene (5 bases each). The CDR3 loop spans 12 amino acids. V lost 11 bases to trimming and J lost 6 bases, with 17 bases between them. Germline lookup yields CDR1 MNHNS and CDR2 SASEGT. The CDR3 protein is CAFRDGPFEQYF. The CDR3 nucleotides are TGTGCCTTTAGGGACGGACCTTTCGAGCAGTACTTC.

The table lists this clonotype with many counts. J is TRBJ2-1 and V is TRBV12-3 or TRBV12-4; TRBD2 might be the D (6 bases). The CDR3 spans 13 residues. V dropped 1 base and J dropped 13 bases, with 14 bases sitting between them. CDR3: CASSLGRAIRQFF. CDR3 coding DNA: TGTGCCAGCAGTTTAGGGAGGGCCATACGTCAGTTCTTC.

In this sample, this clonotype turned up a few times. The chain has TRBV5-6 and TRBJ1-2; D is unresolved. This CDR3 has 14 amino acids. Trimming removed 1 base at V and 1 base at J, with 8 bases between. The germline gives CDR1 SGHDT, CDR2 YYEEEE. CDR3 sequence: CASSLFDFNYGYTF. CDR3 nucleotides: TGTGCCAGCAGCTTGTTCGATTTTAACTATGGCTACACCTTC.

CDR3 sequence: CATAEGSNQPQHF. The CDR3 region has the DNA TGTGCCACCGCGGAGGGAAGCAATCAGCCCCAGCATTTT. This chain uses TRBV15 with TRBJ1-5; D is uncertain. This CDR3 has 13 amino acids. V was pared by 8 bases and J by 1 base, with 9 bases between. CDR1 is LNHNV, CDR2 YYDKDF, per germline (reference sequence).

This clonotype was counted at least ten times. The chain links TRBV12-3 or TRBV12-4 to TRBJ1-3; 9 positions agree with TRBD1. This CDR3 is 15 amino acids long. V was clipped by 6 bases and J by 2 bases; unmatched bases: 5. The CDR3 DNA is TGTGCCAGCAGGACAGGGGGATCTACTGGAAACACCATATATTTT. Translation gives CASRTGGSTGNTIYF.

This clonotype was counted a single time. The chain links TRBV20-1 to TRBJ2-5; possible D gene TRBD2, 5 bases. The V gene lost 5 bases and the J gene lost 7 bases, with 11 bases spanning the gap. Germline V gives CDR1 DFQATT, CDR2 SNEGSKA (reference sequence). This CDR3 has 11 residues. The CDR3 DNA reads TGCAGTGCTCCAGCTCGGGGGACCCAGTACTTC. Translation gives CSAPARGTQYF.

This clonotype was counted many times. The V call is TRBV27, the J call TRBJ2-7; unclear D gene. Trimming shortened V by 11 bases and J by 1 base, and 15 bases separated the two germline ends. The CDR3 runs 13 residues. Germline loops: CDR1 MNHEY, CDR2 SMNVEV (reference sequence). CDR3 residues: CASLSLLSYEQYF. The CDR3 nucleotides read TGTGCCTCTCTATCGCTCCTTTCCTACGAGCAGTACTTC.

This clonotype appeared a few times. The chain couples TRBV24-1 to TRBJ2-7, with 7 bases fitting TRBD2. CDR1 and CDR2 from the germline V gene are KGHDR and SFDVKD. Losses at the gene ends were 0 bases for V and 4 bases for J; bases not matched to a gene: 11. This CDR3 spans 17 amino acids. Here the CDR3 DNA reads TGTGCCACCAGTGATTTGGTACGAGGCGGGAGTGCGTACGAGCAGTACTTC. Protein product: CATSDLVRGGSAYEQYF.

This clonotype appeared many times. The chain recombines TRBV28 with TRBJ2-1, with D possibly matching TRBD1 (9 bases). Between the trimmed V and J ends, which lost 5 bases and 12 bases, there was a span of 17 bases. CDR1 is MDHEN, CDR2 SYDVKM, per germline. The CDR3 sequence is 13 residues long. Here the CDR3 DNA reads TGTGCCAGCAGTGGGGACAGGGCGGGGGGGCAGTTCTTC. Protein product: CASSGDRAGGQFF.

This clonotype was observed at least ten times. DNA for the CDR3: TGTGCCAGCAGCTTAGTTGGGCCAGACACAGATACGCAGTATTTT. Its protein product is CASSLVGPDTDTQYF. V usage is TRBV7-2 and J usage is TRBJ2-3; D remains ambiguous. CDR1 SGHTA and CDR2 FQGNSA come from the germline V gene. This CDR3 region has 15 residues. V lost 1 base and J lost 2, with 10 bases in between.

This clonotype occurred many times. V and J are TRBV6-2 or TRBV6-3 and TRBJ1-1; no reliable D call. Germline CDR1 MNHEY, CDR2 SVGEGT. The CDR3 extends over 14 amino acids. The ends were cut back, 3 bases at V and 1 base at J, with 9 bases in the middle. The CDR3 region has the DNA TGTGCCAGCAGTTATCACGGGGAGAACACTGAAGCTTTCTTT. This sequence encodes CASSYHGENTEAFF.

This clonotype has at least ten counts. At one boundary the junction diverges from the germline segment, which might be a read error. The chain's CDR3 is CASSPGTGVMGKLFF. Written as DNA, the CDR3 is TGTGCCAGCAGCCCTGGGACAGGGGTTATGGGAAAACTGTTTTTT. This chain links TRBV5-1 with TRBJ1-4; 10 bases agree with TRBD1. Germline values: CDR1 SGHRS, CDR2 YFSETQ. The CDR3 extends over 15 amino acids.

In its sample, this clonotype was seen many times. The chain links TRBV6-1 to TRBJ1-2; D may be TRBD1 (5 bases). Germline loops: CDR1 MNHNS, CDR2 SASEGT. The CDR3 contains 14 residues. Trimming pared 3 bases from V and 8 bases from J, leaving 16 bases between. CDR3: CASSETGTAEGYTF. CDR3 nucleotides: TGTGCCAGCAGTGAGACCGGGACGGCGGAAGGCTACACCTTC.

Many counts were recorded for this clonotype. The rearrangement uses TRBV10-3 and TRBJ2-4; D not certain. This CDR3 contains 14 residues. Per the germline V gene, CDR1 is ENHRY and CDR2 is SYGVKD. Trimming took off 0 bases at V and 0 bases at J, with 3 bases between the two ends. The CDR3 here is CAISESVAKNIQYF. The CDR3 nucleotides read TGTGCCATCAGTGAGTCGGTAGCCAAAAACATTCAGTACTTC.

Concerning this clonotype itself: A much bigger clone sits one base away, suggesting this may be a read error. The chain joins TRBV7-9 to TRBJ1-1; TRBD1 might be the D (5 bases). CDR3 length equals 12 residues. Germline CDR1 SEHNR, CDR2 FQNEAQ (reference sequence). The CDR3 protein is CAGGDVNTKAFF. Written as DNA, the CDR3 is TGTGCCGGGGGAGACGTGAACACTAAAGCTTTCTTT. The full variable domain, with the rest looked up from reference TRBV7-9 and TRBJ1-1, is DTGVSQNPRHKITKRGQNVTFRCDPISEHNRLYWYRQTLGQGPEFLTYFQNEAQLEKSRLLSDRFSAERPKGSFSTLEIQRTEQGDSAMYLCAGGDVNTKAFFGQGTRLTVV.

Concerning this clonotype itself: A much larger clone lies a single base off, so this may be a read error. The chain joins TRBV27 to TRBJ2-5; D perhaps matches TRBD2 (6 bases). V dropped 8 bases and J dropped 7 bases, with 17 bases sitting between them. This CDR3 has 13 amino acids. Germline V lookup: CDR1 MNHEY, CDR2 SMNVEV (reference sequence). In DNA form, the CDR3 reads TGTGCCAGCGGTCGGACTATCCGGCCGACCCAGTACTTC. Protein sequence: CASGRTIRPTQYF.

In this sample, this clonotype turned up a few times. The gene calls are TRBV3-1 and TRBJ1-6, with D unresolved. The germline V gene has CDR1 LGHDT and CDR2 YNNKEL (reference sequence). The CDR3 is made up of 13 amino acids. Trimming took 5 bases from V and 7 from J, leaving 9 bases between them. The DNA of the CDR3 is TGTGCCAGCAGCGCCCAAACCAATTCACCCCTCCACTTT. Protein: CASSAQTNSPLHF.

This clonotype has more than one count but fewer than ten. Given the absence of the conserved phenylalanine or tryptophan at the CDR3 end, a read error is likely. V usage is TRBV11-1 and J usage is TRBJ1-1; D call uncertain. Looked up from germline, CDR1 is SGHAT and CDR2 is FQDESV (reference sequence). This CDR3 region has 13 residues. The CDR3 DNA reads as TGTGCCAGCAGCCATGACATGAACACTGAGGCTTTCCTT. It translates to CASSHDMNTEAFL.

This clonotype has at least ten counts. J is TRBJ1-4 and V is TRBV2; no firm D call. The CDR3 covers 13 residues. The germline CDR1 and CDR2 sequences are SNHLY and FYNNEI. Trimming took 8 bases from V and 8 from J, leaving 15 bases between them. CDR3 sequence: CASLASTGEKLFF. CDR3 bases: TGTGCCAGCCTCGCCAGTACGGGAGAAAAACTGTTTTTT. Looking up the rest from reference TRBV2 and TRBJ1-4 gives the full variable domain: EPEVTQTPSHQVTQMGQEVILRCVPISNHLYFYWYRQILGQKVEFLVSFYNNEISEKSEIFDDQFSVERPDGSNFTLKIRSTKLEDSAMYFCASLASTGEKLFFGSGTQLSVL.

This clonotype was detected ten times or more. The chain recombines TRBV6-1 with TRBJ1-4; TRBD1 matches 7 bases. This CDR3 comprises 13 residues. After removal of 8 bases from V and 8 bases from J, the junction contained 8 bases not matched to a gene. Germline loops: CDR1 MNHNS, CDR2 SASEGT. CDR3 loop: CASSRQGGEKLFF. As DNA, the CDR3 is TGTGCCAGCTCCCGGCAGGGGGGCGAAAAACTGTTTTTT.

This clonotype was counted at least ten times. The rearrangement uses TRBV28 and TRBJ2-7; D gene uncertain. V lost 6 bases to trimming and J lost 3 bases, with 6 bases between them. The germline V gene has CDR1 MDHEN and CDR2 SYDVKM. The CDR3 loop spans 11 amino acids. In DNA form, the CDR3 reads TGTGCCAGCAGGCATTTCTACGAGCAGTACTTC. Its protein is CASRHFYEQYF. The variable domain in full, completed from reference TRBV28 and TRBJ2-7, reads DVKVTQSSRYLVKRTGEKVFLECVQDMDHENMFWYRQDPGLGLRLIYFSYDVKMKEKGDIPEGYSVSREKKERFSLILESASTNQTSMYLCASRHFYEQYFGPGTRLTVT.

This clonotype was seen only a few times. The J gene is TRBJ2-3, the V gene TRBV7-2; D is undetermined. This CDR3 spans 15 amino acids. Between the trimmed V and J ends, which lost 0 bases and 4 bases, there was a span of 11 bases. Germline CDR1 and CDR2: SGHTA and FQGNSA. The CDR3 loop reads CASSLAGDPADTQYF. The CDR3 DNA follows: TGTGCCAGCAGCTTAGCGGGTGATCCGGCAGATACGCAGTATTTT.

This clonotype has more than one count but fewer than ten. Possible read error: a much larger clone is one base away. This CDR3 fails to terminate in the conserved phenylalanine or tryptophan, so it likely reflects a read error. The chain recombines TRBV12-3 or TRBV12-4 with TRBJ2-2; D not resolved. The CDR3 extends over 16 amino acids. The V and J ends lost 4 bases and 0 bases respectively, with 12 bases between them. CDR3 coding DNA: TGTGCCAGCAGTTCGGTCGACGGATCGAACACCGGGGAGCTGTTTTCT. It is translated as CASSSVDGSNTGELFS.